Following are 20 T cell receptor beta chains from one sample sequenced in a study of radiation and T cells in renal cell carcinoma. Stated time point: blood 4 weeks post-SBRT, at nephrectomy. As for treatment: 15 Gy SBRT to primary tumor, nephrectomy 4 weeks later. Data came from immunoSEQ multiplex PCR; TCRdb stores just in-frame clones and leaves some out. The sample yields about 86,000 clones, over 80% seen once. The sample here was blood, taken from a patient whose treatment included radiotherapy and nephrectomy. The source of these receptors is a man aged 50 to 60 with renal cell carcinoma.

The chain joins TRBV4-1 to TRBJ2-1; D possibly corresponds to TRBD2 (5 bases). Trimming left V 0 bases short and J 8 bases short, with 20 bases between. This CDR3 is built from 17 residues. Germline V CDR1 and CDR2: MGHRA, YSYEKL. The CDR3, as DNA: TGCGCCAGCAGCCAAGACAAGCGGAGGTCCTTTCGTGATGAGCAGTTCTTC. It yields the protein CASSQDKRRSFRDEQFF.

This clone was seen a handful of times. The genes are TRBV7-9 and TRBJ2-4; the match to TRBD2 covers 7 bases. The CDR3 is 14 residues long. The V segment lost 3 bases and the J segment 8 bases; nucleotides outside the gene matches: 7. Germline assignment: CDR1 SEHNR and CDR2 FQNEAQ (reference sequence). The CDR3 region has the DNA TGTGCCAGCAGCTTCCTCCACACTAGCGACATTCAGTACTTC. This translates into CASSFLHTSDIQYF.

J is TRBJ2-3 and V is TRBV18, with 11 bases that match TRBD2. Germline V CDR1 and CDR2: KGHSH, LQKENI. J gave up 1 base and V 2 bases, and 11 bases lay outside the gene matches. The CDR3 runs to 19 residues. The DNA of the CDR3 is TGTGCCAGCTCACCAATAGGACTAGCGGGCCCCCATGGCACAGATACGCAGTATTTT. Translation gives CASSPIGLAGPHGTDTQYF.

The chain uses TRBV11-1 and TRBJ2-7, with 7 bases that match TRBD1. The germline V gene has CDR1 SGHAT and CDR2 FQDESV (reference sequence). The CDR3 runs 16 residues. J lost 0 bases, V lost 5 bases, and 10 bases had no gene match. Here the CDR3 DNA reads TGTGCCAGCAGCCCCCACCGGGACAGCAACTCCTACGAGCAGTACTTC. Translation gives CASSPHRDSNSYEQYF. Full variable domain (outside the CDR3, taken from reference TRBV11-1 and TRBJ2-7): EAEVAQSPRYKITEKSQAVAFWCDPISGHATLYWYRQILGQGPELLVQFQDESVVDDSQLPKDRFSAERLKGVDSTLKIQPAELGDSAMYLCASSPHRDSNSYEQYFGPGTRLTVT.

The rearrangement uses TRBV27 and TRBJ1-1, with D perhaps TRBD1 (5 bases). The CDR3 extends over 15 amino acids. The V and J ends lost 2 bases and 4 bases respectively, with 14 bases between them. Per the germline V gene, CDR1 is MNHEY and CDR2 is SMNVEV (reference sequence). The CDR3 protein is CASSLEAAGGTEAFF. The CDR3 nucleotides are TGTGCCAGCAGTTTAGAGGCGGCTGGGGGCACTGAAGCTTTCTTT.

CDR3 DNA: TGTGCCAGCAGTAGACAGGGGGGGGTTGAGACCCAGTACTTC. Amino acids: CASSRQGGVETQYF. This chain uses TRBV27 with TRBJ2-5; the match to TRBD1 covers 9 bases. J gave up 5 bases and V 5 bases, and 6 bases lay outside the gene matches. Germline CDR1 reads MNHEY; CDR2 reads SMNVEV (reference sequence). The CDR3 runs to 14 residues.

This rearrangement joins TRBV7-9 to TRBJ1-1; D gene uncertain. Germline-derived CDR1 and CDR2 are SEHNR and FQNEAQ (reference sequence). V gave up 4 bases and J gave up 7 bases, with 10 bases separating them. The CDR3 is made up of 12 amino acids. As DNA, the CDR3 is TGTGCCAGCAGCTGGGCATCCATTGAAGCTTTCTTT. Translated: CASSWASIEAFF. The full variable domain, rest sourced from reference TRBV7-9 and TRBJ1-1, is DTGVSQNPRHKITKRGQNVTFRCDPISEHNRLYWYRQTLGQGPEFLTYFQNEAQLEKSRLLSDRFSAERPKGSFSTLEIQRTEQGDSAMYLCASSWASIEAFFGQGTRLTVV.

A few counts support this clone. V usage is TRBV7-9 and J usage is TRBJ2-6; no reliable D call. Germline V gene data show CDR1 as SEHNR and CDR2 as FQNEAQ (reference sequence). V was cut by 3 bases and J by 0 bases, with 9 bases left in between. The CDR3 runs 16 residues. The CDR3 spells CASSFGGISGANVLTF. The CDR3, as DNA: TGTGCCAGCAGCTTTGGCGGAATCTCTGGGGCCAACGTCCTGACTTTC.

This rearrangement joins TRBV4-2 to TRBJ1-5, with D possibly being TRBD1 (5 bases). The germline V gene encodes CDR1 LGHNA and CDR2 YNFKEQ. This CDR3 is 16 amino acids long. Trimming pared 0 bases from V and 5 bases from J, leaving 14 bases between. The CDR3, as DNA: TGTGCCAGCAGCCAAGATGGAAGGGTGGGGGATCAGCCCCAGCATTTT. Translated, it gives CASSQDGRVGDQPQHF.

This chain uses TRBV6-6 with TRBJ2-5, with TRBD1 as a possible D gene (6 bases). CDR3 size: 13 residues. V was clipped by 2 bases and J by 5 bases, with 9 bases between them. Germline CDR1 reads MNHNY; CDR2 reads SVGAGI (reference sequence). CDR3 region: CASSYAGEETQYF. Written as DNA, the CDR3 is TGTGCCAGCAGTTACGCAGGGGAGGAGACCCAGTACTTC.

The chain recombines TRBV5-1 with TRBJ2-2, with TRBD2 matching over 7 bases. The V and J ends lost 1 base and 6 bases, in that order; junction bases with no gene match: 6. The CDR3 spans 15 residues. Germline V gene lookup returns CDR1 SGHRS and CDR2 YFSETQ. The CDR3 protein is CASSLPGGEAGELFF. The DNA of the CDR3 is TGCGCCAGCAGCTTGCCGGGAGGCGAAGCCGGGGAGCTGTTTTTT. Full variable domain (remainder filled in from reference TRBV5-1 and TRBJ2-2): KAGVTQTPRYLIKTRGQQVTLSCSPISGHRSVSWYQQTPGQGLQFLFEYFSETQRNKGNFPGRFSGRQFSNSRSEMNVSTLELGDSALYLCASSLPGGEAGELFFGEGSRLTVL.

The CDR3 DNA sequence: TGTGCCAGCACCAAAGAGGGGTTGACCGGGGAGCTGTTTTTT. It yields the protein CASTKEGLTGELFF. This sequence joins TRBV2 and TRBJ2-2; possibly TRBD1 or TRBD2 for D (5 bases each). Germline V gives CDR1 SNHLY, CDR2 FYNNEI. The CDR3 length is 14 residues. V gave up 7 bases and J gave up 5 bases, with 14 bases separating them.

The chain couples TRBV4-2 to TRBJ2-5; 10 positions agree with TRBD2. The germline gives CDR1 LGHNA, CDR2 YNFKEQ. After removal of 2 bases from V and 5 bases from J, the junction contained 5 bases not matched to a gene. CDR3 length equals 15 residues. Written as DNA, the CDR3 is TGTGCCAGCAGCCAACAAGCGGGGGGGTGGGAGACCCAGTACTTC. Protein sequence: CASSQQAGGWETQYF.

This rearrangement joins TRBV4-3 to TRBJ1-6, with 9 bases fitting TRBD1. The length of the CDR3 is 17 residues. Germline CDR1 reads LGHNA; CDR2 reads YSLEER. V was pared by 0 bases and J by 7 bases, with 7 bases of the junction left unmatched. The CDR3 DNA follows: TGCGCCAGCAGCCAAGATGTGAAGGGGACAGGGAATTCACCCCTCCACTTT. It is translated as CASSQDVKGTGNSPLHF.

The V call is TRBV30, the J call TRBJ1-3; D gene unclear. V was clipped by 1 base and J by 2 bases, with 6 bases between them. The germline gives CDR1 GTSNPN, CDR2 SVGIG (reference sequence). This CDR3 comprises 13 residues. CDR3 nucleotides: TGTGCCTGGAGTGGGGGAGCTGGAAACACCATATATTTT. This gives the protein CAWSGGAGNTIYF.

J is TRBJ1-4 and V is TRBV30; no clear D. The V end lost 1 base, the J end lost 4 bases, and 4 bases lay between the germline ends. Germline V lookup: CDR1 GTSNPN, CDR2 SVGIG (reference sequence). This CDR3 spans 12 amino acids. The CDR3 nucleotides read TGTGCCTGGAGTGACCTTAATGAAAAACTGTTTTTT. It encodes CAWSDLNEKLFF.

This chain connects TRBV19 to TRBJ2-1, with D unclear. V gave up 9 bases and J gave up 3 bases, with 15 bases separating them. Germline V CDR1 and CDR2: LNHDA, SQIVND (reference sequence). This CDR3 is built from 14 residues. The CDR3, as DNA: TGTGCCAGCGCCCCGGTAAATTTCTACAATGAGCAGTTCTTC. Protein: CASAPVNFYNEQFF.

This clone was picked up a small number of times. The rearrangement links TRBV6-1 to TRBJ2-1, with D possibly being TRBD1 (5 bases). CDR1 MNHNS and CDR2 SASEGT come from the germline V gene. The V end was cut by 2 bases, the J end by 8 bases, with 10 bases between. This CDR3 has 13 residues. In nucleotides, the CDR3 is TGTGCCAGCAGTGAACAGGGTTCCGATGAGCAGTTCTTC. Protein sequence: CASSEQGSDEQFF.

V is TRBV28 and J is TRBJ1-2; D might be TRBD1 (5 bases). Germline-derived CDR1 and CDR2 are MDHEN and SYDVKM. This CDR3 region has 15 residues. V shed 4 bases and J shed 6 bases, with 18 bases lying between them. CDR3 in amino acids: CASSYPAGTGNGYTF. The DNA of the CDR3 is TGTGCCAGCAGTTACCCCGCTGGGACGGGCAATGGCTACACCTTC.

The CDR3 sequence is CASSSDRGRNEKLFF. The CDR3 DNA is TGTGCCAGCAGCTCGGACAGGGGGCGAAATGAAAAACTGTTTTTT. This rearrangement joins TRBV7-9 to TRBJ1-4; 11 bases are shared with TRBD1. The germline CDR1 and CDR2 sequences are SEHNR and FQNEAQ (reference sequence). This CDR3 comprises 15 residues. The junction had 3 bases not matched to a gene; V was cut back by 4 bases and J by 5 bases. The variable domain in full, completed from reference TRBV7-9 and TRBJ1-4, reads DTGVSQNPRHKITKRGQNVTFRCDPISEHNRLYWYRQTLGQGPEFLTYFQNEAQLEKSRLLSDRFSAERPKGSFSTLEIQRTEQGDSAMYLCASSSDRGRNEKLFFGSGTQLSVL.